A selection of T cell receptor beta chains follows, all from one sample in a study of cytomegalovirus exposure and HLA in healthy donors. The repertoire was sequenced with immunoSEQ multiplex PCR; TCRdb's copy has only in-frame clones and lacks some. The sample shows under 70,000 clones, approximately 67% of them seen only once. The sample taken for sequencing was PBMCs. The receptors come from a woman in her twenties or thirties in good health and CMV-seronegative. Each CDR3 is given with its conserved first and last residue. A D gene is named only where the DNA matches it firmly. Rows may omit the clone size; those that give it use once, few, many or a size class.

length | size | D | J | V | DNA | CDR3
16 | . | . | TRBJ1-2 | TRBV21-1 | TGTGCCAGCAGCAAACCCCAGGGCAGGGGAGGGTATGGCTACACCTTC | CASSKPQGRGGYGYTF
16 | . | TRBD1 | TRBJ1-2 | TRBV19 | TGTGCCAGTAGTACCCCTCTAAACCGACAGGGTGATGGCTACACCTTC | CASSTPLNRQGDGYTF
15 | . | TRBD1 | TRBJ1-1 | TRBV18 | TGTGCCAGCTCGCAGCGACAGGGCGGGTTGCCTGAAGCTTTCTTT | CASSQRQGGLPEAFF
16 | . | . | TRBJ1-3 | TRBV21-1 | TGTGCCAGCAGAGGAAAGGGGGCCTCCTCTGGAAACACCATATATTTT | CASRGKGASSGNTIYF
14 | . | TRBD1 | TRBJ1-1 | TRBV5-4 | TGTGCCAGCAGCACCTCCAGGGGGCAGACTGAAGCTTTCTTT | CASSTSRGQTEAFF
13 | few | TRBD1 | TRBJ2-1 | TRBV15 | TGTGCCACTAGCCGGGACAGTTACAATGAGCAGTTCTTC | CATSRDSYNEQFF
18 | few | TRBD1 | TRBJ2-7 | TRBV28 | TGTGCCAGCAGTTTTTACGGCAATAGGGGACAGGGCGGATACGAGCAGTACTTC | CASSFYGNRGQGGYEQYF
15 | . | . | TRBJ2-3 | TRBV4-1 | TGCGCCAGCAGCCTCAGGGCAGATAGCACAGATACGCAGTATTTT | CASSLRADSTDTQYF
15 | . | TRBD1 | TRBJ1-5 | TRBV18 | TGTGCCAGCTCAATGGACAGGAACAATTATCAGCCCCAGCATTTT | CASSMDRNNYQPQHF
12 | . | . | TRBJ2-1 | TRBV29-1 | TGCAGCGTTGATTTTACGGACAATGAGCAGTTCTTC | CSVDFTDNEQFF
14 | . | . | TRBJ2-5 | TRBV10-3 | TGTGCCAGCAGTGAGACAGGTCAGGGGGAGACCCAGTACTTC | CASSETGQGETQYF
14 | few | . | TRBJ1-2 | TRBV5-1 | TGCGCCAGCAGCTTGGGTCCAGGGGACTATGGCTACACCTTC | CASSLGPGDYGYTF
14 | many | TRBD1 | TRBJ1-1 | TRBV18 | TGTGCCAGCTCTCAGGGGGGCCGGAACACTGAAGCTTTCTTT | CASSQGGRNTEAFF
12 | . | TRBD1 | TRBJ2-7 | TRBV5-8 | TGTGCCAGCAGCTTCAGGGGGTACGAGCAGTACTTC | CASSFRGYEQYF
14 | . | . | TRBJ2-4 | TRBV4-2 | TGTGCCAGCAGCCAAGAACGTGCACTAGACATTCAGTACTTC | CASSQERALDIQYF
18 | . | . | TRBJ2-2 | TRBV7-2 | TGTGCCAGCAGCTTAAAGGGGTCTCCAATGACGAACACCGGGGAGCTGTTTTTT | CASSLKGSPMTNTGELFF
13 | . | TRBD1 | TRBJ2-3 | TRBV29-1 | TGCAGTTGGGGACAGGGGGCGACGGATACGCAGTATTTT | CSWGQGATDTQYF
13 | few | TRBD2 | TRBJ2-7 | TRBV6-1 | TGTGCCAGCACCGGGACTAGCGGCTACGAGCAGTACTTC | CASTGTSGYEQYF
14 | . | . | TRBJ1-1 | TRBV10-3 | TGTGCCATCACCGGGTCGGGATCGAACACTGAAGCTTTCTTT | CAITGSGSNTEAFF
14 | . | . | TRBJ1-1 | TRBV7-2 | TGTGCCAGCAGCTTATCAGGGATGAACACTGAAGCTTTCTTT | CASSLSGMNTEAFF
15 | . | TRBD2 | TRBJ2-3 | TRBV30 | TGTGCCTGGAGTGTGTCGGCGGGGGGCCCCGATACGCAGTATTTT | CAWSVSAGGPDTQYF
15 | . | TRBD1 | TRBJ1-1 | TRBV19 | TGTGCCAGTAGTGACCGGAGGGGGCCAGGCACTGAAGCTTTCTTT | CASSDRRGPGTEAFF
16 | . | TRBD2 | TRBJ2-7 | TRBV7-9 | TGTGCCAGCAGCTTAGCGGCTAGCGGGGGGCGGTACGAGCAGTACTTC | CASSLAASGGRYEQYF
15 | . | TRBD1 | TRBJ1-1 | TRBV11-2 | TGTGCCAGCAGCTTTTCAGGGGGCGTTCTCACTGAAGCTTTCTTT | CASSFSGGVLTEAFF
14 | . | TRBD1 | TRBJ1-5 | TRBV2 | TGTGCCAGTACTACCCAGGGGGCGGGGCAGCCCCAGCATTTT | CASTTQGAGQPQHF